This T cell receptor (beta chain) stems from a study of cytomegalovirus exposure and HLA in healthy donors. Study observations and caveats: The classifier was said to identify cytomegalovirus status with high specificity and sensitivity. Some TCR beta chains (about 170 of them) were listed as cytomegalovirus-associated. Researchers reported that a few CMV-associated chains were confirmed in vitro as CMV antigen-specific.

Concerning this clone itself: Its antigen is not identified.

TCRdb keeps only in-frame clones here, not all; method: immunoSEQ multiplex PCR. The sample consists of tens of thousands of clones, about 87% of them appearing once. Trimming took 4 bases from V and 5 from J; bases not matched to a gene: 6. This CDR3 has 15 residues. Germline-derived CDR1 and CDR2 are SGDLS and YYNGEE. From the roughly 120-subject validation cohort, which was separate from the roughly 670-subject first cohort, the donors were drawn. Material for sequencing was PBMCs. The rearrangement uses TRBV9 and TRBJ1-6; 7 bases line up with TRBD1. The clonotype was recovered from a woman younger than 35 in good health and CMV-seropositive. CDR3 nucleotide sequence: TGTGCCAGCAGCACCGTTGACAGGGATAATTCACCCCTCCACTTT. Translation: CASSTVDRDNSPLHF.